Sequencing of this T cell receptor (beta chain) was carried out in a study of a mutant IDH1 vaccine in newly diagnosed glioma. Overall study: All eight of the vaccinations patients received fell in weeks 1, 3, 5, 7, 11, 15, 19 and 23. Patients had received radiotherapy, temozolomide, or both previously, most receiving both. The first vaccination came 4-6 weeks after radiotherapy alone, or with temozolomide cycles. Study results and caveats: Of the patients, 85% to 95% had vaccine-induced immune responses.

Only one count was recorded for this clone. Its antigen is not known. This table comes from immunoSEQ multiplex PCR, and its TCRdb copy is limited to in-frame clones, with some not included. Of roughly 50,000 clones listed, more than 70% are singletons. Time point of the sample: week 5, during vaccination. Doses of 300 ug of mutant IDH1 20-mer peptide were given with topical imiquimod. This clonotype was obtained from a woman between 40 and 50 years old with glioma. The material sequenced was PBMCs, taken from a glioma patient whose treatment included an IDH1 peptide vaccine.

The CDR3 sequence: CASSQGFTQHF. The CDR3 DNA sequence: TGTGCCAGCAGCCAGGGGTTTACCCAGCATTTT. J is TRBJ1-5 and V is TRBV6-5, with a possible D match to TRBD1 (6 bases). CDR3 length equals 11 residues. Trimming shortened V by 6 bases and J by 11 bases, and 11 bases separated the two germline ends. The germline CDR1 and CDR2 sequences are MNHEY and SVGAGI.